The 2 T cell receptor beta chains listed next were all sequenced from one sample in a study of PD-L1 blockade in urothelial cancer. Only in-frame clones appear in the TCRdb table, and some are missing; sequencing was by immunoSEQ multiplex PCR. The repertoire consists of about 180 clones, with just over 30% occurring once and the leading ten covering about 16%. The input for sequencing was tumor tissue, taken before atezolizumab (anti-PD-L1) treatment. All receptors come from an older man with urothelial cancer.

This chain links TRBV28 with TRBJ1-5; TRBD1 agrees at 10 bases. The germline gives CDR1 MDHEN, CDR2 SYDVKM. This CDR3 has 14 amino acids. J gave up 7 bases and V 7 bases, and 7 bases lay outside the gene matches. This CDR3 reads CASTWTGGGQPQHF. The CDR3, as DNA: TGTGCCAGCACCTGGACAGGGGGTGGCCAGCCCCAGCATTTT.

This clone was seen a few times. The CDR3 sequence: CASSFMEGTDTQYF. The CDR3 region has the DNA TGTGCCAGCAGTTTTATGGAGGGTACAGATACGCAGTATTTT. The chain couples TRBV6-7 to TRBJ2-3; tentatively, D is TRBD2 (6 bases). TRBV6-7 is annotated as an ORF whose role is uncertain. This CDR3 has 14 amino acids. V was cut by 4 bases and J by 3 bases, with 11 bases left in between.